Sequencing of this TCR beta chain was carried out in a study of T cells after somatic rescue of genetic block (TCRdb year 2020). About the study as a whole: What the study looked at was long-term robustness, specifically in a T-cell system that came about through somatic rescue of a genetic block in T-cell development.

As concerns this clone: Its antigen is not yet known. No base quality information exists; no much larger clone differs at one position.

Trimming leaves V shorter by 4 bases and J shorter by 0 bases, with the junction holding 2 bases beyond the gene matches. Per the germline V gene, SQVTM is the CDR1 and ANQGSEA is the CDR2. The CDR3, cysteine through phenylalanine, is 13 amino acids long. Only the CDR3 DNA is retained, 39 bases long and in frame from the first base. Receptors were amplified or captured by the immunoSEQ multiplex PCR assay. What TCRdb holds here is the immuneACCESS table cut down to in-frame rearrangements. Part of the clones is not present; checked against another copy, under half of the missing clones reflect an unresolved V gene, and the others are unexplained. This sample holds 70,000 or so clones; roughly nine tenths were observed only once. The top ten clonotypes cover about 3% of the sample.

The chain employs TRBV29-1 and TRBJ1-1; the junction holds 7 bases that match TRBD1. The specimen was peripheral blood mononuclear cells (PBMCs). This clonotype originated in a man in his forties. The CDR3 protein sequence reads: CSVAGTVNTEAFF. The DNA reads TGCAGCGTTGCAGGGACAGTGAACACTGAAGCTTTCTTT.